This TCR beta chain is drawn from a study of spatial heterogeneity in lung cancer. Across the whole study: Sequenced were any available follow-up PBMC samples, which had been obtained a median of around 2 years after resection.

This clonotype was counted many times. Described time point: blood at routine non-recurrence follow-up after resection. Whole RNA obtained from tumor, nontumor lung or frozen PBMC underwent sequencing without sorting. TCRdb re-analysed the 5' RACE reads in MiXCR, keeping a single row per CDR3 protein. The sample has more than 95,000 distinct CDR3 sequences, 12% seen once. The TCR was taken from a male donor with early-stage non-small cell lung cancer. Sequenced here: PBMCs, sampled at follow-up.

CDR3 loop: CASSSPPQGSREKLFF. Written as DNA, the CDR3 is TGTGCCAGCAGTTCTCCCCCGCAGGGAAGTCGTGAAAAACTGTTTTTT. The chain uses TRBV28 and TRBJ1-4, with D possibly being TRBD1 (5 bases). The V and J ends lost 4 bases and 7 bases respectively, with 19 bases between them. The CDR3 contains 16 residues. CDR1 is MDHEN and CDR2 is SYDVKM in the germline V gene. Based on the CDR3 plus reference TRBV28 and TRBJ1-4, the full variable domain is DVKVTQSSRYLVKRTGEKVFLECVQDMDHENMFWYRQDPGLGLRLIYFSYDVKMKEKGDIPEGYSVSREKKERFSLILESASTNQTSMYLCASSSPPQGSREKLFFGSGTQLSVL.